The entry that follows covers one T cell receptor beta chain sequence. The antigen remains unidentified. Time point meaning: 2015-2016 season, 7 days after influenza vaccination. TCRB sequencing was done at Survey resolution level. Method: immunoSEQ multiplex PCR; TCRdb's copy keeps in-frame clones and lacks some. The data show 6,000 to 7,500 clones, around four fifths seen once. This CDR3 comprises 17 residues. Trimming took 4 bases from V and 4 from J, leaving 22 bases between them. CDR1 and CDR2 from the germline V gene are LNHNV and YYDKDF (reference sequence). The data were taken from a study of follicular helper T cells after annual influenza vaccination. General study points: Only about 8.5-20% of analyzed cells yielded productive TCRB sequences. Most later recoveries of Day 7 ICOS+CD38+ clones were ICOS-CD38- cTfh.

The chain recombines TRBV15 with TRBJ1-1; tentative D call: TRBD1 (6 bases). The receptor was isolated from an adult who received the influenza vaccine. The source material was CXCR5- memory CD4+ T cells sorted from blood, sampled 7 days after influenza vaccination. This CDR3 is CATSNLQGSLRSTEAFF. CDR3 nucleotide sequence: TGTGCCACCAGCAACCTACAGGGATCGCTAAGGAGCACTGAAGCTTTCTTT.